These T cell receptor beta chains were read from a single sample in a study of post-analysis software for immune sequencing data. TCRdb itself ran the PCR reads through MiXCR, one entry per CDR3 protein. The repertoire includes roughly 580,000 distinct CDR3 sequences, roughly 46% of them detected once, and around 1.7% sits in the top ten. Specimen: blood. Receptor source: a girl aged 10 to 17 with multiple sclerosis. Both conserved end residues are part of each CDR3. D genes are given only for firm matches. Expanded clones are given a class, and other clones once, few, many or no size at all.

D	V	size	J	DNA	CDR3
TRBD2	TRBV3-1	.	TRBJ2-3	TGTGCCAGCAGCCGCGGGAGGGAGGCAGATACGCAGTATTTT	CASSRGREADTQYF
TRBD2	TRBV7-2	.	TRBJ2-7	TGTGCCAGCAGCTTACAGGGACTAAAAATCGAGCAGTACTTC	CASSLQGLKIEQYF
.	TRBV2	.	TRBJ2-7	TGTGCCAGCAGATTAGGGTCCTCCTACGAGCAGTACTTC	CASRLGSSYEQYF
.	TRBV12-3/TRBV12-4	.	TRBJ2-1	TGTGCCAGCAGTTTAAGGTCCGGCGGTGAGCAGTTCTTC	CASSLRSGGEQFF
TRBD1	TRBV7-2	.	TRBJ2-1	TGTGCCAGCAGCTTAGGGACAGGCTTTAGCTCCTACAATGAGCAGTTCTTC	CASSLGTGFSSYNEQFF
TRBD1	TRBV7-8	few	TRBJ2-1	TGTGCCAGCAGCTTAGATTCCGTGTTACGTTACGGACAGGGGAGTTTCTTCAATGAGCAGTTCTTC	CASSLDSVLRYGQGSFFNEQFF
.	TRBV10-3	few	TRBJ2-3	TGTGCCATTAGTGGTCTAACAACTAGCACAGATACGCAGTATTTT	CAISGLTTSTDTQYF
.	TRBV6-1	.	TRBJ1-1	TGTGCCAGCAGTGTGGGAGGAGGGGACACTGAAGCTTTCTTT	CASSVGGGDTEAFF
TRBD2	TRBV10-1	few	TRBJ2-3	TGCGCCAGCGGCCGGGACCGCGGGGGGGGCACAGATACGCAGTATTTT	CASGRDRGGGTDTQYF
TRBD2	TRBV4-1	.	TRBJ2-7	TGCGCCAGCAGCCATGGCGGGGGGTCCTACGAGCAGTACTTC	CASSHGGGSYEQYF
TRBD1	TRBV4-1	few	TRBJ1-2	TGCGCCAGCAGCCAAGATCCCACGGGCCGGGACAGGGGGCGCCGTTGGAACTATGGCTACACCTTC	CASSQDPTGRDRGRRWNYGYTF
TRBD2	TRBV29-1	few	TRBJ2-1	TGCAGCGTCGATTCCGGGACTACCCTTAGGAATGAGCAGTTCTTC	CSVDSGTTLRNEQFF
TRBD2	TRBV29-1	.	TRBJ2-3	TGCAGCGTGACGACTAGCGCCGGGGGCCACACGCAGTATTTT	CSVTTSAGGHTQYF
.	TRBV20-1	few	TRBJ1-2	TGCAGTGCTAGAGATAAGGGGGGCTCTGCCTCCTTTAACTATGGCTACACCTTC	CSARDKGGSASFNYGYTF
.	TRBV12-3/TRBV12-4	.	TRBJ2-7	TGTGCCAGCAGTCGTTATGAGGTTTCTTACTACGAGCAGTACTTC	CASSRYEVSYYEQYF
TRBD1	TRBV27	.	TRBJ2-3	TGTGCCAGCAGTACCCTACAGGGGGAGGGCACAGATACGCAGTATTTT	CASSTLQGEGTDTQYF
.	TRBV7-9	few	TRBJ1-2	TGTGCCAGCAGCTTAGGAACAGGAGGCTACACCTTC	CASSLGTGGYTF
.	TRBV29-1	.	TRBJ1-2	TGCAGCGTTGAAGCGCTGGACCAGGATGGCTACACCTTC	CSVEALDQDGYTF
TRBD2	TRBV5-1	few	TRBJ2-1	TGCGCCAGCAGCTTGCCGACTAGCGCGTACAATGAGCAGTTCTTC	CASSLPTSAYNEQFF
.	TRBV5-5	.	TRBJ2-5	TGTGCCACTCAATTTCACTCAGGGGTCAATGAGCAGTACTTC	CATQFHSGVNEQYF
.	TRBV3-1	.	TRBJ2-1	TGTGCCAGCAGCCTGAATGATTTAGGGTACAATGAGCAGTTCTTC	CASSLNDLGYNEQFF
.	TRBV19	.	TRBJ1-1	TGTGCCAGGCTTATAGGGAACACTGAAGCTTTCTTT	CARLIGNTEAFF
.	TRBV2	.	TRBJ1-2	TGTGCCAGCACGACCGGGGAGCGGTTGACGCCTAACTATGGCTACACCTTC	CASTTGERLTPNYGYTF
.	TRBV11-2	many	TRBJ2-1	TGTGCCAGCAGCGGGAGGGGGGACAGCTCCTACAATGAGCAGTTCTTC	CASSGRGDSSYNEQFF
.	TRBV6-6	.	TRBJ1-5	TGTGCCAGCGTGGCTAGGACTTATAGCAATCAGCCCCAGCATTTT	CASVARTYSNQPQHF
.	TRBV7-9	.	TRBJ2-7	TGTGCCAGCAGCTTAGTGAGGAACGAGCAGTACTTC	CASSLVRNEQYF
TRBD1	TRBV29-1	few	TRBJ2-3	TGCAGCGTTGTGGAACAGGGGGGTTTTCCAGATACGCAGTATTTT	CSVVEQGGFPDTQYF
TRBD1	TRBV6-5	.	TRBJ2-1	TGTGCCTTGGGGACAGGGCCGTACAATGAGCAGTTCTTC	CALGTGPYNEQFF
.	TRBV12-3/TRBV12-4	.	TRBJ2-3	TGTGCCAGCAGCCCCACAAGGGCAGATACGCAGTATTTT	CASSPTRADTQYF
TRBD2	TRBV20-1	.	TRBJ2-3	TGCAGTTCCCCAGCGGGAGGACGCACAGATACGCAGTATTTT	CSSPAGGRTDTQYF
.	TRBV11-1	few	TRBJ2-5	TGTGCCAGCAGCCTACAATCGGGCCCCCAAGAGACCCAGTACTTC	CASSLQSGPQETQYF
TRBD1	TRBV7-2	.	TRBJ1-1	TGTGCCAGCAGCTTGAGGACAGGGGGCGTGAACACTGAAGCTTTCTTT	CASSLRTGGVNTEAFF
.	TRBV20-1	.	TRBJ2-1	TGCAGTGCTAGAGACCGCGAATACTCCTACAATGAGCAGTTCTTC	CSARDREYSYNEQFF
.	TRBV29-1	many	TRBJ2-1	TGCAGCGTCCCATTAGAATACAATGAGCAGTTCTTC	CSVPLEYNEQFF
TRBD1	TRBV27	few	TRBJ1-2	TGTGCCAGCAGTTTCGGACAGGGGGCGAGCGGCTACACCTTC	CASSFGQGASGYTF
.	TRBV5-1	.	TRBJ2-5	TGCGCCAGCAGCTTGAGGACGTACCTTCCGAGGGAGACCCAGTACTTC	CASSLRTYLPRETQYF
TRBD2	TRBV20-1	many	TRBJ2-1	TGCAGTGCTAAACCGGGGACTAGCGAGATTGAGCAGTTCTTC	CSAKPGTSEIEQFF
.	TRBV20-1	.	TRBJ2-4	TGCAGTGCTGCTAGTTGGGAGCAGGAGAAAAACATTCAGTACTTC	CSAASWEQEKNIQYF
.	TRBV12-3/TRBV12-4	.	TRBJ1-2	TGTGCCAGCAGCAAAAGGACAGACTATGGCTACACCTTC	CASSKRTDYGYTF
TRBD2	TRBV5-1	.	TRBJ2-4	TGCGCCAGCAGCTTCGGAGCGGGGACCAAAAACATTCAGTACTTC	CASSFGAGTKNIQYF
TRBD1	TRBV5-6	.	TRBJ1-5	TGTGCCAGCAGCTTTCACAGGGGAAGCAATCAGCCCCAGCATTTT	CASSFHRGSNQPQHF
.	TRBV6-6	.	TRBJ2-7	TGTGCCACCACTAGCTCCTACGAGCAGTACTTC	CATTSSYEQYF
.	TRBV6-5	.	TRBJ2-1	TGTGCCAGCAGTTACTCAGCGGGTGACAATGAGCAGTTCTTC	CASSYSAGDNEQFF
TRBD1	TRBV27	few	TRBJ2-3	TGTGCCAGCTACCCGACAGGGGACGCACATACGCAGTATTTT	CASYPTGDAHTQYF
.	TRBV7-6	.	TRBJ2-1	TGTGCCAGCAGCTCCGAAATGAGCAGGGGAGGTGAGCAGTTCTTC	CASSSEMSRGGEQFF
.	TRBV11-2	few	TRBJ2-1	TGTGCCAGCAGCTTAGTCTTCTCGGGGGAGCAGTTCTTC	CASSLVFSGEQFF
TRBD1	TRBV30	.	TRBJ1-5	TGTGCCTGGAGTTCGACAGGGCGAGGGGGTTACAATCAGCCCCAGCATTTT	CAWSSTGRGGYNQPQHF
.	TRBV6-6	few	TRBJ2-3	TGTGCCAGCAACCCTACGTTCACAGATACGCAGTATTTT	CASNPTFTDTQYF
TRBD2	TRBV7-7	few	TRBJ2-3	TGTGCTAGCAGCTTACGCGGGAGGGTCACAGATACGCAGTATTTT	CASSLRGRVTDTQYF
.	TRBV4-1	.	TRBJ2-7	TGCGCCAGCAGCCAAGTACGGCTAGCCGTCGAGCAGTACTTC	CASSQVRLAVEQYF
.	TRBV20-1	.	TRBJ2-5	TGCAGTGCTCTCTCCTCCGGGACGGTGACCTACGAGCGGTACTTC	CSALSSGTVTYERYF
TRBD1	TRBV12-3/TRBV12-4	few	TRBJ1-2	TGTGCCAGCAGTCCGGGGACAGGGGCGGGTGGCTACACCTTC	CASSPGTGAGGYTF
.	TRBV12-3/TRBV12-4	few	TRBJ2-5	TGTGCCAGCAGTTTACTCCAGGGTCAAGAGACCCAGTACTTC	CASSLLQGQETQYF
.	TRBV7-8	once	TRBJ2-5	TGTGCCAGTGCCCCGCGGCGGTTCCTCAATGAGCAGTACTTC	CASAPRRFLNEQYF